This T cell receptor beta chain was captured in a study of CD8 T cells in ankylosing spondylitis. Study outcomes and limitations: The authors reported significant enrichment of disease-linked clones in matched ankylosing spondylitis synovial fluid.

CDR3 length equals 14 residues. The V gene's germline CDR1 is MDHEN and CDR2 SYDVKM. V dropped 3 bases and J dropped 5 bases, with 13 bases sitting between them. This clonotype was counted at least ten times. Its antigen is unidentified. It was by quantitative 5'-RACE with molecular barcodes that TCR beta libraries were made. Using its own MiXCR run on the 5' RACE reads, TCRdb lists one record per CDR3 protein. Of around 180,000 distinct CDR3 sequences in the sample, under 15% were seen once. The specimen was blood, either unsorted or a sorted T cell fraction (not recorded which). This sequence joins TRBV28 and TRBJ2-5; D possibly corresponds to TRBD2 (6 bases). The sequence derives from a female donor with ankylosing spondylitis or in good health (not recorded which). DNA for the CDR3: TGTGCCAGCAGTTTTGGGGGGACGATGGAGACCCAGTACTTC. Translation gives CASSFGGTMETQYF.